This TCR beta chain stems from a study of response to subunit inactivated influenza vaccine. Trimming at V came to 8 bases and at J to 7 bases, leaving 17 bases not matched to a gene. Per the germline V gene, CDR1 is KGHSH and CDR2 is LQKENI. This CDR3 region has 16 residues. TCRdb re-analysed the RT-PCR reads in MiXCR, keeping a single row per CDR3 protein. The data show about 610,000 distinct CDR3 sequences, 14% seen once. Points on this clonotype: Its antigen is currently unknown.

General study points: The authors offered the suggestion that each seasonal influenza vaccination recruits few new T cells.

This sequence was found in a man aged 50 to 60 who received an inactivated influenza vaccine. The genes are TRBV18 and TRBJ2-1; 7 bases are shared with TRBD2. Sequencing used PBMCs from blood, obtained about 11 days after vaccination. In nucleotides, the CDR3 is TGTGCCAGCATCGACAGAGCGGGGCCGAAGTGGAATGAGCAGTTCTTC. Translated: CASIDRAGPKWNEQFF. The variable domain in full, with the rest retrieved from reference TRBV18 and TRBJ2-1, is NAGVMQNPRHLVRRRGQEARLRCSPMKGHSHVYWYRQLPEEGLKFMVYLQKENIIDESGMPKERFSAEFPKEGPSILRIQQVVRGDSAAYFCASIDRAGPKWNEQFFGPGTRLTVL.